Listed here is a single T cell receptor beta chain. Antigen: not known. This sample is part of a study of T-cell reconstitution after alpha-beta-depleted transplantation in children. Germline CDR1 is ENHRY and CDR2 is SYGVKD. The CDR3 covers 14 residues. V gave up 3 bases and J gave up 7 bases, with 13 bases separating them. It was with unique molecular identifiers that the TCRbeta library was prepared. In TCRdb, the PCR reads were re-called with MiXCR into one record per CDR3 protein. Of about 250,000 distinct CDR3 sequences listed, roughly a quarter were seen once; the top ten hold 4.8%. Broader study findings: There were some patients whose high TCRbeta diversity at day 60 came from surviving recipient T cells and thymic progenitors. Most T-cell counts and diversity one year after the transplant came from T cells that were newly produced. It was reported that alpha-beta T cells came from several hundred expanded graft clones (about two months after transplant).

Sequenced material: PBMCs, mostly from graft donor cells, taken 360 days after TCRalphabeta/CD19-depleted stem cell transplant. This TCR came from a female patient under 10 years old who had a stem cell transplant for congenital amegakaryocytic thrombocytopenia, so the T cells may come from the graft donor. The J gene is TRBJ2-1, the V gene TRBV10-3; no definite D call. The CDR3 coding sequence is TGTGCCATCAGTGACTACCTTCAAACAAATGAGCAGTTCTTC. Its translation is CAISDYLQTNEQFF.